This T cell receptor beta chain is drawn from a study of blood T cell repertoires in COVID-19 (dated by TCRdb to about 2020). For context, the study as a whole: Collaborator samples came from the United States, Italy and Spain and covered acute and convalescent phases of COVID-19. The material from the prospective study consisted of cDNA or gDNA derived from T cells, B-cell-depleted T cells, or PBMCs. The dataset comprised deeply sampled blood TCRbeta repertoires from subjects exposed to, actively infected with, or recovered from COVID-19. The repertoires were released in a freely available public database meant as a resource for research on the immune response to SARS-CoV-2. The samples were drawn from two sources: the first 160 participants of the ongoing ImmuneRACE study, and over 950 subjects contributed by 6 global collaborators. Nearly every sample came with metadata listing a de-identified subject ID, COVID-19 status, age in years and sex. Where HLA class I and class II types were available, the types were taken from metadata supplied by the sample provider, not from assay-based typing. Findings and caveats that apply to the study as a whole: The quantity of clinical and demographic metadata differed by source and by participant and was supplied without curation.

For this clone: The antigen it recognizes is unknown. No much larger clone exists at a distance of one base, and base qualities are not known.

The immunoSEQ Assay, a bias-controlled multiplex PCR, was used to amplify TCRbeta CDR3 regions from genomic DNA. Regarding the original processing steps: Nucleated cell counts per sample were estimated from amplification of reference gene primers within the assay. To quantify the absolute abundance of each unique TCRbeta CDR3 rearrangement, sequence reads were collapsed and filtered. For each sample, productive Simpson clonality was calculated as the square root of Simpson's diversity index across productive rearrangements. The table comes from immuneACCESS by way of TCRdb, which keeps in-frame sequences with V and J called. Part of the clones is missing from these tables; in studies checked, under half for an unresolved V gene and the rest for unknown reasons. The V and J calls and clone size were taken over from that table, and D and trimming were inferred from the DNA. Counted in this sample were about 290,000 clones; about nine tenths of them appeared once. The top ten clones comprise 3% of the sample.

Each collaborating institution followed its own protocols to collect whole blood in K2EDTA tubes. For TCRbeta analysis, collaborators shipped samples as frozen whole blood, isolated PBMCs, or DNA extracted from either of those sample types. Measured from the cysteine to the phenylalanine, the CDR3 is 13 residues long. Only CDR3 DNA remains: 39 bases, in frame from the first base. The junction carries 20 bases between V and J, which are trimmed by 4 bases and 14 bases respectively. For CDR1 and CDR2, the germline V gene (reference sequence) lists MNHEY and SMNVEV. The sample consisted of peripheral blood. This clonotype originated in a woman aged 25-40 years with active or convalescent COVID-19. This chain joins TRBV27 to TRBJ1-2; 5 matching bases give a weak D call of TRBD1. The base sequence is TGTGCCAGCAGTTATTCCCGGGGGACTCTCCGGACCTTC. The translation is CASSYSRGTLRTF.